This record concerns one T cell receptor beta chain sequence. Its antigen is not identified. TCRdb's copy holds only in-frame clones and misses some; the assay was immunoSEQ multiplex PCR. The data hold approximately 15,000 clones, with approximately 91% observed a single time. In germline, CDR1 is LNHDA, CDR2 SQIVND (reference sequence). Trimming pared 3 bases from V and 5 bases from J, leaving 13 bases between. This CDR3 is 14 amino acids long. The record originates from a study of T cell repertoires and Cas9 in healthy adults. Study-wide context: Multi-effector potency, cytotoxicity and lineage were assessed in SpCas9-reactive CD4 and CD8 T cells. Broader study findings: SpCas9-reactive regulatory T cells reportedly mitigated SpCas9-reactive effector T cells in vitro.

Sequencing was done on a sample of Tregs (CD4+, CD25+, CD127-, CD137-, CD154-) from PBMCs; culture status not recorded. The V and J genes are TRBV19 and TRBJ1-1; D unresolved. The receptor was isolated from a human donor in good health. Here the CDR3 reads CASSIPGLRTEAFF. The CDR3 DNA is TGTGCCAGTAGTATCCCCGGGCTTCGGACTGAAGCTTTCTTT. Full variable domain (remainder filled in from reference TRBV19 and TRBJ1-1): DGGITQSPKYLFRKEGQNVTLSCEQNLNHDAMYWYRQDPGQGLRLIYYSQIVNDFQKGDIAEGYSVSREKKESFPLTVTSAQKNPTAFYLCASSIPGLRTEAFFGQGTRLTVV.